The 26 T cell receptor beta chains presented below share a single source sample, sequenced in a study (dated by TCRdb to about 2016). Receptor amplification or capture employed RT-PCR. TCRdb shows the sequencer as Illumina MiSeq. Through fastp at Q25 and MiXCR, TCRdb rebuilt clones from the public reads, retaining in-frame beta chains. Rows are unified per CDR3 protein, each entry keeping the most common DNA and genes. The sample profile shows almost 700,000 distinct CDR3 sequences; more than 13% of them were found once. 3.6% of the sample belongs to the ten largest clones. The sample was memory CD4+ T cells from blood. The receptor set was obtained from a female donor in good health, serving as a healthy control.

This clonotype was seen a handful of times. The chain employs TRBV6-5 and TRBJ1-3; 11 nucleotides line up with TRBD1. After removal of 0 bases from V and 3 bases from J, the junction contained 4 bases not matched to a gene. Germline lookup yields CDR1 MNHEY and CDR2 SVGAGI. The CDR3 runs to 17 residues. CDR3 DNA: TGTGCCAGCAGTTACTCAGGGACAGGGGGTTTTGGAAACACCATATATTTT. It encodes CASSYSGTGGFGNTIYF.

There are many counts of this clonotype. The V gene is TRBV5-1, the J gene TRBJ2-7; TRBD2 is a possible D gene (6 bases). The CDR3 loop spans 13 amino acids. From germline, CDR1 is SGHRS and CDR2 YFSETQ. V was shortened by 4 bases and J by 5 bases, with 13 bases between the two germline ends. The CDR3 sequence: CASSIGTRNEQYF. The CDR3 bases are TGCGCCAGCAGCATCGGGACTCGGAACGAGCAGTACTTC.

This clonotype was seen a few times. This sequence joins TRBV5-1 and TRBJ2-1; 10 bases line up with TRBD2. This CDR3 is built from 15 residues. CDR1 and CDR2 from the germline V gene are SGHRS and YFSETQ. V dropped 0 bases and J dropped 6; count of bases not matched to a gene: 3. The CDR3 DNA reads TGCGCCAGCAGCTTGGGAACTAGCGGGATCAATGAGCAGTTCTTC. Translating it yields CASSLGTSGINEQFF.

This clonotype was seen more than once but under ten times. V and J are TRBV24-1 and TRBJ2-1; 11 nucleotides line up with TRBD1. V lost 3 bases to trimming and J lost 8 bases; unmatched junction nucleotides: 5. This CDR3 spans 15 amino acids. Germline-derived CDR1 and CDR2 are KGHDR and SFDVKD. CDR3 loop: CATSDPGQGVYEQFF. The CDR3 DNA is TGTGCCACCAGTGATCCGGGACAGGGGGTATATGAGCAGTTCTTC.

About this clonotype: The CDR3 does not end in the conserved phenylalanine or tryptophan, so this is likely a read error. Because the CDR3's place on the DNA is in doubt, the DNA is left out and the CDR3 is given as listed by TCRdb. The chain employs TRBV28 and TRBJ1-1. Germline lookup yields CDR1 MDHEN and CDR2 SYDVKM. Both ends counted, the CDR3 spans 12 residues. CDR3 protein: CASSGSDEGLSY.

Ten or more counts support this clonotype. This chain connects TRBV5-4 to TRBJ2-1; D is unclear. Germline lookup yields CDR1 SGHNT and CDR2 YYREEE (reference sequence). There are 15 residues in the CDR3. V dropped 1 base and J dropped 7 bases, with 15 bases sitting between them. DNA for the CDR3: TGTGCCAGCAGCTTGCGGAACGTCAATCTTAATGAGCAGTTCTTC. Its translation is CASSLRNVNLNEQFF.

This clonotype occurred a few times. The chain recombines TRBV20-1 with TRBJ1-2; D is perhaps TRBD1 (6 bases). This CDR3 is 12 amino acids long. V was cut by 4 bases and J by 7 bases, with 13 bases left in between. Germline CDR1 DFQATT, CDR2 SNEGSKA (reference sequence). The CDR3: CSANRGGTGYTF. CDR3 coding DNA: TGCAGTGCTAATAGGGGGGGCACTGGCTACACCTTC.

This clonotype was counted many times. This rearrangement joins TRBV20-1 to TRBJ2-5; 10 nucleotides match TRBD2. This CDR3 is 15 amino acids long. Germline V gene sequence: CDR1 DFQATT, CDR2 SNEGSKA (reference sequence). J lost 4 bases, V lost 6 bases, and 11 bases had no gene match. The CDR3 loop is CSAEISGRAAETQYF. The CDR3 nucleotides are TGCAGTGCCGAGATCAGCGGGAGGGCCGCAGAGACCCAGTACTTC.

This clonotype has a count of ten or more. The CDR3 loop is CASSLGQLTYEQYF. Written as DNA, the CDR3 is TGTGCCAGCAGTTTGGGACAGCTAACCTACGAGCAGTACTTC. The chain joins TRBV6-6 to TRBJ2-7; 7 bases agree with TRBD1. The trim removed 4 bases at V and 2 bases at J, leaving 5 bases unmatched. This CDR3 spans 14 amino acids. CDR1 is MNHNY, CDR2 SVGAGI, per germline (reference sequence).

This clonotype was detected a few times. The rearrangement joins TRBV2 to TRBJ2-2; D might be TRBD1 (7 bases). The V end was cut by 10 bases, the J end by 2 bases, with 11 bases between. This CDR3 spans 13 amino acids. Germline CDR1 and CDR2: SNHLY and FYNNEI. DNA of the CDR3: TGTGCCACCCAGGGGGGAAACACCGGGGAGCTGTTTTTT. Its translation is CATQGGNTGELFF.

The chain joins TRBV27 to TRBJ1-4, with D possibly TRBD1 on 6 matching bases. Germline V lookup: CDR1 MNHEY, CDR2 SMNVEV (reference sequence). The V gene lost 5 bases and the J gene lost 0 bases, with 7 bases spanning the gap. This CDR3 comprises 14 residues. The CDR3 DNA sequence: TGTGCCAGCAGTCGGGGGCCAACTAATGAAAAACTGTTTTTT. Translation gives CASSRGPTNEKLFF.

This clonotype was observed many times. The CDR3 is CASSLGGQGSSPLHF. The CDR3, as DNA: TGTGCCAGCAGTCTCGGTGGACAGGGTTCTTCACCCCTCCACTTT. The chain recombines TRBV6-5 with TRBJ1-6; TRBD1 matches at 8 bases. V lost 5 bases and J lost 9; bases outside the gene matches: 9. Germline CDR1 reads MNHEY; CDR2 reads SVGAGI. The CDR3 length is 15 residues.

At least ten counts were recorded for this clonotype. The V gene is TRBV20-1, the J gene TRBJ1-4; no firm D call. This CDR3 comprises 13 residues. The V gene's germline CDR1 is DFQATT and CDR2 SNEGSKA (reference sequence). V lost 2 bases to trimming and J lost 0 bases, with 4 bases between them. CDR3 in DNA: TGCAGTGCTAGACAGTCAACTAATGAAAAACTGTTTTTT. Translation gives CSARQSTNEKLFF.

This clonotype was counted a few times. The chain links TRBV20-1 to TRBJ1-2; tentatively, D is TRBD1 (5 bases). Germline V lookup: CDR1 DFQATT, CDR2 SNEGSKA (reference sequence). The CDR3 extends over 12 amino acids. Trimming took off 4 bases at V and 4 bases at J, with 10 bases between the two ends. The CDR3 nucleotides read TGCAGTGCTATGTCCGGGACCTATGGCTACACCTTC. This gives the protein CSAMSGTYGYTF.

The gene calls are TRBV27 and TRBJ1-1; 7 bases agree with TRBD1. This CDR3 spans 12 amino acids. Germline V CDR1 and CDR2: MNHEY, SMNVEV (reference sequence). The trim removed 10 bases at V and 5 bases at J, leaving 7 bases unmatched. The CDR3 protein is CATPNRGTEAFF. The DNA of the CDR3 is TGTGCCACCCCAAACAGGGGTACTGAAGCTTTCTTT.

In this sample, this clonotype turned up a few times. The CDR3, as DNA: TGCAGTGCTAGTCCGGCAGGGCCCAATCAGCCCCAGCATTTT. It yields the protein CSASPAGPNQPQHF. The J gene is TRBJ1-5, the V gene TRBV20-1; possibly TRBD1 for D (5 bases). CDR1 is DFQATT, CDR2 SNEGSKA, per germline (reference sequence). V was pared by 3 bases and J by 3 bases, with 12 bases between. This CDR3 has 14 amino acids.

This rearrangement joins TRBV15 to TRBJ1-2; TRBD1 matches 7 bases. The CDR3 extends over 15 amino acids. V dropped 4 bases and J dropped 2; count of bases not matched to a gene: 7. Germline CDR1 is LNHNV and CDR2 is YYDKDF (reference sequence). As DNA, the CDR3 is TGTGCCACCAGCACCGGGGGGACAGAGAACTATGGCTACACCTTC. Translating gives CATSTGGTENYGYTF.

The chain combines TRBV4-2 with TRBJ2-7; D gene uncertain. Germline loops: CDR1 LGHNA, CDR2 YNFKEQ. The CDR3 runs to 14 residues. V was cut by 1 base and J by 6 bases, with 13 bases left in between. The CDR3 DNA follows: TGTGCCAGCAGCCAAGGGGGTAGGGTCACCGAGCAGTACTTC. Translating gives CASSQGGRVTEQYF.

The chain employs TRBV3-1 and TRBJ1-2; 9 nucleotides align to TRBD1. CDR3 length: 13 residues. The V segment lost 5 bases and the J segment 8 bases; nucleotides outside the gene matches: 6. Germline assignment: CDR1 LGHDT and CDR2 YNNKEL (reference sequence). CDR3 bases: TGTGCCAGCAGCGCGGCCGGGACAGGGGGCTACACCTTC. It is translated as CASSAAGTGGYTF.

The V call is TRBV5-1, the J call TRBJ1-1; TRBD1 might be the D (6 bases). Germline values: CDR1 SGHRS, CDR2 YFSETQ. The CDR3 has 15 amino acids. V was shortened by 2 bases and J by 0 bases, with 11 bases between the two germline ends. The CDR3 reads CASSFGGLMNTEAFF. The CDR3 DNA reads as TGCGCCAGCAGCTTCGGGGGCCTAATGAACACTGAAGCTTTCTTT.

The count of this clonotype is one. The CDR3, as DNA: TGTGCCAGCAGCCAAGACCCCACCTCCCATGAAGCTTTCTTT. Translation: CASSQDPTSHEAFF. The V and J genes are TRBV4-2 and TRBJ1-1; D not certain. The V gene lost 0 bases and the J gene lost 7 bases, with 12 bases spanning the gap. The CDR3 length is 14 residues. CDR1 LGHNA and CDR2 YNFKEQ come from the germline V gene.

Concerning this clonotype: The junction and the germline gene differ at one end; a read error may be behind it. This chain connects TRBV4-2 to TRBJ2-7, with D uncertain. The CDR3 extends over 15 amino acids. Germline CDR1 and CDR2: LGHNA and YNFKEQ. This chain's CDR3 is CACSQVRQNSYEQYF. CDR3 coding DNA: TGTGCCTGCAGCCAAGTGCGTCAGAACTCCTACGAGCAGTACTTC.

This chain joins TRBV12-3 or TRBV12-4 and TRBJ1-1, with 8 bases fitting TRBD1. V lost 6 bases and J lost 5; bases outside the gene matches: 8. CDR3 length: 14 amino acids. The CDR3 protein is CASSRRTGRTEAFF. CDR3 sequence (DNA): TGTGCCAGCAGCCGCAGGACAGGGAGAACTGAAGCTTTCTTT.

This rearrangement joins TRBV15 to TRBJ1-3; TRBD1 agrees at 12 bases. Germline lookup yields CDR1 LNHNV and CDR2 YYDKDF (reference sequence). V lost 9 bases and J lost 4; bases outside the gene matches: 4. The CDR3 contains 14 residues. The CDR3 here is CATAGQGAGNTIYF. The CDR3 nucleotides are TGTGCCACAGCGGGACAGGGGGCGGGAAACACCATATATTTT. Filled out from reference TRBV15 and TRBJ1-3, the complete variable domain reads DAMVIQNPRYQVTQFGKPVTLSCSQTLNHNVMYWYQQKSSQAPKLLFHYYDKDFNNEADTPDNFQSRRPNTSFCFLDIRSPGLGDTAMYLCATAGQGAGNTIYFGEGSWLTVV.

This clonotype was seen ten or more times. The chain recombines TRBV24-1 with TRBJ2-1; 7 nucleotides agree with TRBD1. In germline, CDR1 is KGHDR, CDR2 SFDVKD. J gave up 7 bases and V 5 bases, and 7 bases lay outside the gene matches. The CDR3 extends over 14 amino acids. Written as DNA, the CDR3 is TGTGCCACCAGTGTCTCAGGGGGTGGGAATGAGCAGTTCTTC. Its protein product is CATSVSGGGNEQFF.

V is TRBV5-1 and J is TRBJ2-5, with D unclear. The CDR3 contains 12 residues. V gave up 4 bases and J gave up 4 bases, with 8 bases separating them. Germline assignment: CDR1 SGHRS and CDR2 YFSETQ. The CDR3 DNA sequence: TGCGCCAGCAGCGTGGGCCTAGAGACCCAGTACTTC. This gives the protein CASSVGLETQYF.